This T cell receptor beta chain was captured in a study of cytomegalovirus exposure and HLA in healthy donors. Germline V gives CDR1 KGHSY, CDR2 FQNENV. The germline V and J ends were trimmed by 3 bases and 1 base, with 13 bases remaining between them. This CDR3 has 16 residues. Use of 60 Vbeta and 13 Jbeta primers characterized the PCR. This table comes from immunoSEQ multiplex PCR, and its TCRdb copy is limited to in-frame clones, with some not included. Seen in this sample are 140,000 or so clones; the ten most common clones hold 0.8% to 1%. This TCR came from a male donor in good health and CMV-seronegative. Sequencing was carried out using PBMCs. The V call is TRBV16, the J call TRBJ1-5; D unresolved. CDR3 in amino acids: CASSQKGAGSNQPQHF. The CDR3 DNA follows: TGTGCCAGCAGCCAGAAGGGCGCGGGAAGCAATCAGCCCCAGCATTTT.